The 7 T cell receptor beta chains reported below all come from one sample, sequenced in a study of metastatic and nonmetastatic thyroid tumors. All patients were untreated before thyroid surgery. TCRdb re-called the PCR reads with MiXCR. Among 25,000 to 30,000 clones, more than 13% were seen once, and the ten largest hold approximately 3.3%. What was sequenced was blood. The receptor set was obtained from a female donor with papillary thyroid cancer or a benign thyroid nodule (not recorded which). Some clones in this sample may be carry-over from other donors' samples.

This clone was counted many times. CDR3 sequence (DNA): TGTGCCAGCAGCCTAAGAGGGGAGAGCGGGAGGGAGCAGTTCTTC. Translating it yields CASSLRGESGREQFF. This rearrangement joins TRBV3-1 to TRBJ2-1; TRBD2 agrees at 9 bases. There are 15 residues in the CDR3. Germline V CDR1 and CDR2: LGHDT, YNNKEL (reference sequence). Trimming removed 4 bases from V and 10 bases from J; junction bases left unmatched: 11.

The V call is TRBV18, the J call TRBJ2-6, with TRBD1 matching over 7 bases. The CDR3 is made up of 15 amino acids. Germline V lookup: CDR1 KGHSH, CDR2 LQKENI. V lost 5 bases and J lost 4; bases outside the gene matches: 5. The CDR3 DNA follows: TGTGCCAGCTCATCGACAGGGTCGGGGGCCAACGTCCTGACTTTC. It specifies CASSSTGSGANVLTF.

This chain uses TRBV20-1 with TRBJ2-7; tentative D call: TRBD2 (6 bases). The germline CDR1 and CDR2 sequences are DFQATT and SNEGSKA (reference sequence). V was clipped by 5 bases and J by 6 bases, with 20 bases between them. This CDR3 comprises 14 residues. The CDR3 loop is CSARRFRGTFEQYF. For the CDR3, the DNA is TGCAGTGCTCGGAGGTTTCGGGGGACCTTCGAGCAGTACTTC.

This clone has a count of ten or more. The chain has TRBV5-6 and TRBJ1-1; D is undetermined. Germline assignment: CDR1 SGHDT and CDR2 YYEEEE. Trimming left V 1 base short and J 4 bases short, with 5 bases between. The CDR3 is 12 amino acids. This CDR3 is CASSLRGTEAFF. The CDR3 DNA reads as TGTGCCAGCAGCTTGCGGGGCACTGAAGCTTTCTTT.

The chain combines TRBV20-1 with TRBJ2-1; the match to TRBD2 covers 14 bases. Germline CDR1 and CDR2: DFQATT and SNEGSKA (reference sequence). CDR3 length equals 16 residues. V was clipped by 1 base and J by 13 bases; unmatched bases: 12. CDR3 amino acids: CSARGGGGLAGVRQFF. CDR3 nucleotides: TGCAGTGCTAGAGGTGGGGGGGGACTAGCGGGAGTGAGACAGTTCTTC.

This clone was seen at least ten times. The chain recombines TRBV15 with TRBJ2-1; 8 bases fit TRBD2. V dropped 5 bases and J dropped 4; count of bases not matched to a gene: 1. The CDR3 has 13 residues. Germline values: CDR1 LNHNV, CDR2 YYDKDF (reference sequence). As DNA, the CDR3 is TGTGCCACCAGCGGGACTAGTTACAATGAGCAGTTCTTC. Residues: CATSGTSYNEQFF.

At least ten counts were recorded for this clone. CDR3 region: CSASVRGGGNQPQHF. CDR3 nucleotides: TGCAGTGCTAGCGTAAGGGGTGGGGGAAATCAGCCCCAGCATTTT. The chain recombines TRBV20-1 with TRBJ1-5; possible D gene TRBD1, 5 bases. V lost 3 bases and J 4 bases, leaving 16 bases between the germline ends. The germline gives CDR1 DFQATT, CDR2 SNEGSKA (reference sequence). The CDR3 runs 15 residues.